This T cell receptor beta chain was found in a study of blood T cell repertoires in COVID-19. The trim removed 8 bases at V and 4 bases at J, leaving 10 bases unmatched. The CDR3 has 15 amino acids. The V gene's germline CDR1 is LNHDA and CDR2 SQIVND (reference sequence). Clones were read by immunoSEQ multiplex PCR, and TCRdb kept only the in-frame ones, dropping some. This sample yields around 300,000 clones, of which approximately 90% are seen a single time; 2% to 2.5% belongs to the top ten. The sequenced sample consisted of peripheral blood. The sequence was obtained from a woman aged 30 to 39 with COVID-19, enrolled during active disease. The chain employs TRBV19 and TRBJ1-2; TRBD1 matches 10 bases. The CDR3 loop reads CASVPGDRGSYGYTF. CDR3 in DNA: TGTGCCAGTGTCCCCGGGGACAGGGGATCCTATGGCTACACCTTC.